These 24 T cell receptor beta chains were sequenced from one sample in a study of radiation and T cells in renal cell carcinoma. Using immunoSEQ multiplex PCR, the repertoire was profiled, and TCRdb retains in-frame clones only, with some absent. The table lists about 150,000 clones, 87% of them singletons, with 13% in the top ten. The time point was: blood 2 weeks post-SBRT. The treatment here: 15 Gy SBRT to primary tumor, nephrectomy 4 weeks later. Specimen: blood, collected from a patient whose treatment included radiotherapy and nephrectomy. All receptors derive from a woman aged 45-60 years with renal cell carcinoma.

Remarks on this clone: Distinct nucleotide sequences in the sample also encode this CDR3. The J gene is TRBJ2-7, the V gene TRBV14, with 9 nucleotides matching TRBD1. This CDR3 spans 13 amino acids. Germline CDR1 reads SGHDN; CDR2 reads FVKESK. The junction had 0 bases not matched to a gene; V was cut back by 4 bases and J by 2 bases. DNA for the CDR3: TGTGCCAGCAGCCGGGACAGGGCCTACGAGCAGTACTTC. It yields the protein CASSRDRAYEQYF. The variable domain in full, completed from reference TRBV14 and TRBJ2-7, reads EAGVTQFPSHSVIEKGQTVTLRCDPISGHDNLYWYRRVMGKEIKFLLHFVKESKQDESGMPNNRFLAERTGGTYSTLKVQPAELEDSGVYFCASSRDRAYEQYFGPGTRLTVT.

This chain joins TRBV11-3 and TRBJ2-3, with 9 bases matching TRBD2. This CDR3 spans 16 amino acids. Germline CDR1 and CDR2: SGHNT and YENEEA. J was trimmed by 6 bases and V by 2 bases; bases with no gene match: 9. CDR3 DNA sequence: TGTGCCAGCAGCTTAAGTGGGCGGGGGGGCATTGATACGCAGTATTTT. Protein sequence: CASSLSGRGGIDTQYF.

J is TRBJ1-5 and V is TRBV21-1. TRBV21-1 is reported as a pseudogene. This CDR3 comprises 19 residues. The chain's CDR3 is CASSAGAQGVVYSNQPQHF. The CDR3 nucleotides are TGTGCCAGCTCCGCGGGGGCACAAGGCGTAGTGTATAGCAATCAGCCCCAGCATTTT.

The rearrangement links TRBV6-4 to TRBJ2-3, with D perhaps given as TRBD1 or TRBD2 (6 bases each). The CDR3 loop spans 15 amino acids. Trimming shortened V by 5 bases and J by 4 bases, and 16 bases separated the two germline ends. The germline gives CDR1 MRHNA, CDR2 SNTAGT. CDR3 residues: CASSPGDIDPDTQYF. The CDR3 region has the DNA TGTGCCAGCAGTCCGGGGGACATTGACCCAGATACGCAGTATTTT.

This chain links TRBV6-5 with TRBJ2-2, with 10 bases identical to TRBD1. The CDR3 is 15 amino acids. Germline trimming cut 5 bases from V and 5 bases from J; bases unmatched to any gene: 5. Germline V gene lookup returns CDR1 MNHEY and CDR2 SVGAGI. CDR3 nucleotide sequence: TGTGCCAGCAGTATCGACAGGGGGCGAACCGGGGAGCTGTTTTTT. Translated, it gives CASSIDRGRTGELFF.

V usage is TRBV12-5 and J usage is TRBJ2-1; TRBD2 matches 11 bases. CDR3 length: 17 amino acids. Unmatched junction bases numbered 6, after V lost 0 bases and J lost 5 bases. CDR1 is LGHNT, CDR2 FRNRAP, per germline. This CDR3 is CASGLVLGSGGDNEQFF. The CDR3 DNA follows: TGTGCTAGTGGTTTGGTACTGGGTAGCGGGGGGGACAATGAGCAGTTCTTC.

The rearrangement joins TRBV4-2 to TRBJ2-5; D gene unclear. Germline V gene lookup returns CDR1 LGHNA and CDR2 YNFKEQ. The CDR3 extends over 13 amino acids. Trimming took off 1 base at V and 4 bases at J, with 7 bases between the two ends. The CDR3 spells CASSQGRAETQYF. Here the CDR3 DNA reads TGTGCCAGCAGCCAAGGACGGGCAGAGACCCAGTACTTC.

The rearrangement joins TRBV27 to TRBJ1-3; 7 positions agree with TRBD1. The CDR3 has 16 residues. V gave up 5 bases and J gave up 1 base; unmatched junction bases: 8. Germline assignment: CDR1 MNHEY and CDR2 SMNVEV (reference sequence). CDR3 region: CASSPGTAFSGNTIYF. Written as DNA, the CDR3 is TGTGCCAGCAGTCCCGGGACAGCCTTTTCTGGAAACACCATATATTTT.

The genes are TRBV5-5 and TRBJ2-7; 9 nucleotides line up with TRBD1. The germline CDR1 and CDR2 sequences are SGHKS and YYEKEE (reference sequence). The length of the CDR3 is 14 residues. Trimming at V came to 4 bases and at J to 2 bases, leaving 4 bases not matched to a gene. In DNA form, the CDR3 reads TGTGCCAGCAGCCTCCGGGACAGGGCCTACGAGCAGTACTTC. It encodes CASSLRDRAYEQYF. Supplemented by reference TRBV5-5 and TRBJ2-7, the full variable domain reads DAGVTQSPTHLIKTRGQQVTLRCSPISGHKSVSWYQQVLGQGPQFIFQYYEKEERGRGNFPDRFSARQFPNYSSELNVNALLLGDSALYLCASSLRDRAYEQYFGPGTRLTVT.

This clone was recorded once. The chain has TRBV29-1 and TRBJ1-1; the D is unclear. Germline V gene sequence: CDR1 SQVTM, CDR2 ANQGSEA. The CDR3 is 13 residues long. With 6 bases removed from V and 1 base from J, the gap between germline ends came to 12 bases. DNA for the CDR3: TGCAGCGTCGGACTTCTTAGGAACACTGAAGCTTTCTTT. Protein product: CSVGLLRNTEAFF.

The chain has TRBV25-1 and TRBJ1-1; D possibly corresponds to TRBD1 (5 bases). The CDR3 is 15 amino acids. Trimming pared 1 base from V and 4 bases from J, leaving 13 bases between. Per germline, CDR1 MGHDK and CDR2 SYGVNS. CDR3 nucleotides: TGTGCCAGCAGTGAATCAATCCGGGGCCGCACTGAAGCTTTCTTT. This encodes CASSESIRGRTEAFF.

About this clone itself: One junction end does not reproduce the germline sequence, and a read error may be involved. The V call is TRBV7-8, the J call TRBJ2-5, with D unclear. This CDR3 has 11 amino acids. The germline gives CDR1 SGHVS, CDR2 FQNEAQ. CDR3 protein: CAGSLLETQYF. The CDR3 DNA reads TGTGCCGGCAGCTTACTGGAGACCCAGTACTTC.

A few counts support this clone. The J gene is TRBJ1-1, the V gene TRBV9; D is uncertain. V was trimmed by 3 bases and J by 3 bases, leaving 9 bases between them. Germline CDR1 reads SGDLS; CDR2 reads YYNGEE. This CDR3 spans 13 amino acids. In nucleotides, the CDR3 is TGTGCCAGCAGCGGGTTGCTGGACACTGAAGCTTTCTTT. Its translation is CASSGLLDTEAFF. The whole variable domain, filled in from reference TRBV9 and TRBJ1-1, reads DSGVTQTPKHLITATGQRVTLRCSPRSGDLSVYWYQQSLDQGLQFLIQYYNGEERAKGNILERFSAQQFPDLHSELNLSSLELGDSALYFCASSGLLDTEAFFGQGTRLTVV.

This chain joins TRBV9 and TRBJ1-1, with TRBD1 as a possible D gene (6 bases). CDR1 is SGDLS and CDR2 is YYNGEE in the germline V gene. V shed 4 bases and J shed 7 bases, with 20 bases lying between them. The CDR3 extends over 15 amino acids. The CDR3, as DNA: TGTGCCAGCAGCCCAGGGGAGGGACCGACCAGTGAAGCTTTCTTT. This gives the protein CASSPGEGPTSEAFF.

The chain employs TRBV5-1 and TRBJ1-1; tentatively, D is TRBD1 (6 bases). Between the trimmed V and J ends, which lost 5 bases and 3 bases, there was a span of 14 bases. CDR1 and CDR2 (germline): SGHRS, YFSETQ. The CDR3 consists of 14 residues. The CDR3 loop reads CASRHERGHTEAFF. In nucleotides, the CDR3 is TGCGCCAGCAGACATGAGCGGGGGCACACTGAAGCTTTCTTT.

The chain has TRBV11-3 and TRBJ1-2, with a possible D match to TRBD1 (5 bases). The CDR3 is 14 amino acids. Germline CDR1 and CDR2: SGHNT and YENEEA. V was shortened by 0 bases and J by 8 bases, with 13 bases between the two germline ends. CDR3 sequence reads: CASSLDPTGTGYTF. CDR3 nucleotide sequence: TGTGCCAGCAGCTTAGATCCTACAGGTACCGGCTACACCTTC.

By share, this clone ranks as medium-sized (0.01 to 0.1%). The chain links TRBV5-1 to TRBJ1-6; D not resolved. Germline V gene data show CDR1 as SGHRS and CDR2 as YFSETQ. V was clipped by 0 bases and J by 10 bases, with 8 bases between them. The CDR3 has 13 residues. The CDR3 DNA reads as TGCGCCAGCAGCTTGGTAAACTCATCACCCCTCCACTTT. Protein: CASSLVNSSPLHF.

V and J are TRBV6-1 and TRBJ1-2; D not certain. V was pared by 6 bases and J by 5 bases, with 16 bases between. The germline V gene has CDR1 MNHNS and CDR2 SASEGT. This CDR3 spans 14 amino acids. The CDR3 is CASSVIPDTYGYTF. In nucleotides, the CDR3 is TGTGCCAGCAGCGTTATACCCGACACGTATGGCTACACCTTC.

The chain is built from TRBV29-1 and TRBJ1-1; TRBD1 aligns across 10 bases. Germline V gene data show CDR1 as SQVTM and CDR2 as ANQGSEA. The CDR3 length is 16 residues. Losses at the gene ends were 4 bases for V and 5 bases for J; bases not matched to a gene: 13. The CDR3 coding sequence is TGCAGCGTTGTCAGGACAGGGGGTGTAATCGAGACTGAAGCTTTCTTT. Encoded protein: CSVVRTGGVIETEAFF.

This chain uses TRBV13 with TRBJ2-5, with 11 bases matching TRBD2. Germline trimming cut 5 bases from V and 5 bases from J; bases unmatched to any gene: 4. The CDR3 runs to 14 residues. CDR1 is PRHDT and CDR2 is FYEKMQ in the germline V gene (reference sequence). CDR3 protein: CASSPGLAVETQYF. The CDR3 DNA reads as TGTGCCAGCAGCCCGGGACTAGCGGTTGAGACCCAGTACTTC. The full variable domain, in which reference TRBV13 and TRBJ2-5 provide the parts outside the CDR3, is AAGVIQSPRHLIKEKRETATLKCYPIPRHDTVYWYQQGPGQDPQFLISFYEKMQSDKGSIPDRFSAQQFSDYHSELNMSSLELGDSALYFCASSPGLAVETQYFGPGTRLLVL.

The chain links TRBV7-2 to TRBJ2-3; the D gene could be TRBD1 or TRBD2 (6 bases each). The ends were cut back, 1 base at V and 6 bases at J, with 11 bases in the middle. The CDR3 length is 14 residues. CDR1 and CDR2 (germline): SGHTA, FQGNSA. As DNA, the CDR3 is TGTGCCAGCAGCTTAGGGGGGGCTGGGGATACGCAGTATTTT. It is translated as CASSLGGAGDTQYF.

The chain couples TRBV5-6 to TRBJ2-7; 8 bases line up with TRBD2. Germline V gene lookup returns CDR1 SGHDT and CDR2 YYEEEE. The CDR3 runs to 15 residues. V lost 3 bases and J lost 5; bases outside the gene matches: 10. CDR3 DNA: TGTGCCAGCAGCTCCCCGGGACTAGGGTCCCACGAGCAGTACTTC. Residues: CASSSPGLGSHEQYF.

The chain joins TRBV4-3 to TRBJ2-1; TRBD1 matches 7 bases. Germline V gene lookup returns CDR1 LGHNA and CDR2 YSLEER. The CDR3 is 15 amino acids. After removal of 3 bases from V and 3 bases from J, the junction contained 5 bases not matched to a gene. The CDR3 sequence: CASSQPGQNYNEQFF. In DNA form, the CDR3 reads TGCGCCAGCAGCCAGCCGGGACAGAACTACAATGAGCAGTTCTTC.

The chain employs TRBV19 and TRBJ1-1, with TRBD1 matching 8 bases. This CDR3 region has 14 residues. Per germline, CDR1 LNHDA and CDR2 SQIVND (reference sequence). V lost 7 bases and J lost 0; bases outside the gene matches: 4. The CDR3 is CASKMDRVNTEAFF. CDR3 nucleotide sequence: TGTGCCAGTAAGATGGACAGGGTGAACACTGAAGCTTTCTTT.